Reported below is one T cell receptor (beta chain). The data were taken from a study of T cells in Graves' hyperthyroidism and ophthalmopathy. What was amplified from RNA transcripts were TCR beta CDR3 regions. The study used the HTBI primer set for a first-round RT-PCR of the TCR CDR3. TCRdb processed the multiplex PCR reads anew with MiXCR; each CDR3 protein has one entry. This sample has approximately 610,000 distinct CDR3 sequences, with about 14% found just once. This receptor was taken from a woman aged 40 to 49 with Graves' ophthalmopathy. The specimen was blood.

Written as DNA, the CDR3 is TGTGCCAGCAGTTTGTTAGGGACCCAAAACATTCAGTACTTC. Residues: CASSLLGTQNIQYF. The chain is built from TRBV28 and TRBJ2-4; D tentatively reads TRBD1 or TRBD2 (5 bases each). The V gene lost 3 bases and the J gene lost 5 bases, with 11 bases spanning the gap. CDR1 and CDR2 from the germline V gene are MDHEN and SYDVKM. This CDR3 is 14 amino acids long.